A selection of T cell receptor beta chains follows, all from one sample in a study of cytomegalovirus exposure and HLA in healthy donors. Sequencing used immunoSEQ multiplex PCR; TCRdb keeps in-frame clones, though not all of them. The sample gives roughly 200,000 clones, approximately 86% of which show up once; around 0.31% is in the top ten. Specimen: PBMCs. These receptor sequences come from a woman aged 25 to 39 in good health and CMV-seronegative. CDR3s include the opening cysteine and the closing phenylalanine or tryptophan. A D gene is named only where the DNA matches it firmly. Not every row has a clone size; where given, it reads once, few, many or a size class.

j_call: TRBJ1-2; clone_size: NA; v_call: TRBV5-6; d_call: TRBD1; cdr3_aa: CASSFPTGGKSGYTF; cdr3_nt: TGTGCCAGCAGCTTCCCGACAGGGGGGAAATCTGGCTACACCTTC
j_call: TRBJ1-1; clone_size: few; v_call: TRBV29-1; d_call: NA; cdr3_aa: CSVLRRGNTEAFF; cdr3_nt: TGCAGCGTGCTCCGCAGGGGAAACACTGAAGCTTTCTTT
j_call: TRBJ2-5; clone_size: NA; v_call: TRBV5-6; d_call: NA; cdr3_aa: CASAFGSGGETQYF; cdr3_nt: TGTGCCAGCGCCTTCGGGTCAGGCGGGGAGACCCAGTACTTC
j_call: TRBJ1-2; clone_size: NA; v_call: TRBV6-1; d_call: TRBD1; cdr3_aa: CASRTQGNLNYGYTF; cdr3_nt: TGTGCCAGCAGGACACAGGGGAATCTTAACTATGGCTACACCTTC
j_call: TRBJ2-2; clone_size: NA; v_call: TRBV7-8; d_call: TRBD2; cdr3_aa: CASSRGLAGNTGELFF; cdr3_nt: TGTGCCAGCAGCAGGGGACTAGCGGGTAACACCGGGGAGCTGTTTTTT
j_call: TRBJ1-1; clone_size: NA; v_call: TRBV11-2; d_call: TRBD1; cdr3_aa: CASSPQGAGLNTEAFF; cdr3_nt: TGTGCCAGCAGCCCACAGGGGGCCGGGTTGAACACTGAAGCTTTCTTT
j_call: TRBJ1-1; clone_size: NA; v_call: TRBV7-6; d_call: NA; cdr3_aa: CASSFWTENTEAFF; cdr3_nt: TGTGCCAGCAGCTTTTGGACAGAGAACACTGAAGCTTTCTTT
j_call: TRBJ1-5; clone_size: NA; v_call: TRBV10-1; d_call: NA; cdr3_aa: CASRPGPQHF; cdr3_nt: TGCGCCAGCAGACCGGGGCCCCAGCATTTT
j_call: TRBJ1-1; clone_size: NA; v_call: TRBV19; d_call: TRBD1; cdr3_aa: CASTQTGMNTEAFF; cdr3_nt: TGTGCCAGTACCCAGACAGGGATGAACACTGAAGCTTTCTTT
j_call: TRBJ2-3; clone_size: NA; v_call: TRBV2; d_call: NA; cdr3_aa: CASLSQNTRSTDTQYF; cdr3_nt: TGTGCCAGCCTATCACAGAATACAAGGAGCACAGATACGCAGTATTTT